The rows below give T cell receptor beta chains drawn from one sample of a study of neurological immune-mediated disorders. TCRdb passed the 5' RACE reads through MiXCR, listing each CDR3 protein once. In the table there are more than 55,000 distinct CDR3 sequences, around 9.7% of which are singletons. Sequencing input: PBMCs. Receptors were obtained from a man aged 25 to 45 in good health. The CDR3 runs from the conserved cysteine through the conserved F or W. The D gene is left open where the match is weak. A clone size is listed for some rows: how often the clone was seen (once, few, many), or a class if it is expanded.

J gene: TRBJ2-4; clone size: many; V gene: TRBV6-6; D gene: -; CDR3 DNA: TGTGCCAGCAGTTACGGGGGCGGGGTGGACATTCAGTACTTC; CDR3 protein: CASSYGGGVDIQYF
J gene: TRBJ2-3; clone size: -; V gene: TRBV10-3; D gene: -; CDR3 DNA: TGTGCCATCAGTGGGGAAGGTAGAGATACGCAGTATTTT; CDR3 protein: CAISGEGRDTQYF
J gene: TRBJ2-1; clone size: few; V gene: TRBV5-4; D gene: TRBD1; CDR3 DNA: TGTGCCAGCAGCCCCAAAGGGGGACAGGGCCTCAATGAGCAGTTCTTC; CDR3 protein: CASSPKGGQGLNEQFF
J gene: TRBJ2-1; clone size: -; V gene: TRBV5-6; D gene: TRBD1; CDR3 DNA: TGTGCCAGCAGCCCTGGGACAGCCGGACCCCAAGGTGAGCAGTTCTTC; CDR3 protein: CASSPGTAGPQGEQFF
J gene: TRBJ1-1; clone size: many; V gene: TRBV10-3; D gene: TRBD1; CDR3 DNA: TGTGCCATCAGTGCCCGGGACAGGGGGCGAACTGAAGCTTTCTTT; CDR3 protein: CAISARDRGRTEAFF
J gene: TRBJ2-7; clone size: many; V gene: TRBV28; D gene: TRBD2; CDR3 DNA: TGTGCCAGCACCGAAGGGACGGTTGGGACTAACTACGAGCAGTACTTC; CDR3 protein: CASTEGTVGTNYEQYF
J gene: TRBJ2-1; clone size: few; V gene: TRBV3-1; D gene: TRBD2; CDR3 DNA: TGTGCCAGCAGCCAAGATGGGGCTAGCGGGTACAATGAGCAGTTCTTC; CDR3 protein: CASSQDGASGYNEQFF
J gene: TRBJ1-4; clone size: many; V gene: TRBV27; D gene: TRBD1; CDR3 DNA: TGTGCCACCGCGGACAGGTTTAATGAAAAACTGTTTTTT; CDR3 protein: CATADRFNEKLFF
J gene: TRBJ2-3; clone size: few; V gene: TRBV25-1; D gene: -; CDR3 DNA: TGTCCGCAGACCGGGACCCCTTGGCCCCCCGATACGCAGTATTTT; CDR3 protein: CPQTGTPWPPDTQYF
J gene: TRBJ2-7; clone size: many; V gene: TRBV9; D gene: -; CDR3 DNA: TGTGCCATTCTTCTTACTGGACGGCACTACGAGCAGTACTTC; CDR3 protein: CAILLTGRHYEQYF
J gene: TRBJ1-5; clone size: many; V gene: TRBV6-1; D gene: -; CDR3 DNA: TGTGCCAGCAGTGAAGGTCTCTCAGAACAGCCCCAGCATTTT; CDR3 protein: CASSEGLSEQPQHF
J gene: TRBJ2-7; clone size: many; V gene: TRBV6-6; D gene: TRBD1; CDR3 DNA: TGTGCCAGCAGTTACCTTCAGAACCTCCGGGACAGGGGTTACGAGCAGTACTTC; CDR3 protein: CASSYLQNLRDRGYEQYF
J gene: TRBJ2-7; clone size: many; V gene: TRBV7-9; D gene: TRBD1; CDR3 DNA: TGTGCCAGCAGCCCCCGTGAGGGGGGACAGGGAAGCTCCTACGAGCAGTACTTC; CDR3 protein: CASSPREGGQGSSYEQYF
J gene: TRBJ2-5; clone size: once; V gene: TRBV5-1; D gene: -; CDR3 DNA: TGCGCCAGCAGCTTAGTGGGTCGGGGTCTGACCCAGTACTTC; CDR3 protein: CASSLVGRGLTQYF
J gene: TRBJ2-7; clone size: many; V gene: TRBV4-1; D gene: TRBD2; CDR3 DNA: TGCGCCAGCAGCCAAGGGACTAGCGCCTACGAGCAGTACTTC; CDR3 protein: CASSQGTSAYEQYF
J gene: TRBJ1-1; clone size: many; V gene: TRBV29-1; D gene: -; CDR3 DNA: TGCAGCGCCTATTGGGGTACTGAAGCTTTCTTT; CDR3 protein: CSAYWGTEAFF
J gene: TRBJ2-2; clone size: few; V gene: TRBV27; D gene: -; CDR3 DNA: TGTGCCAGCAGTTCCATAGTCATCGAGCGGACAAACACCGGGGAGCTGTTTTTT; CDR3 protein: CASSSIVIERTNTGELFF
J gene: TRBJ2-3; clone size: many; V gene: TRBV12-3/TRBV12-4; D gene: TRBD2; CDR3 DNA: TGTGCCAGCAGTTCTAGCGGGAGGGCCGATACGCAGTATTTT; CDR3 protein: CASSSSGRADTQYF
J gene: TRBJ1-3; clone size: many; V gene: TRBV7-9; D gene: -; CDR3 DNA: TGTGCCAGCAGCTTATCGGAAAACACCATATATTTT; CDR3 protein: CASSLSENTIYF
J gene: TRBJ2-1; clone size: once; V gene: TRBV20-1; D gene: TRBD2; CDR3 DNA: TGCAGTGCTAGCGCCGCACTAGCGGGAAGATGGTACAATGAGCAGTTCTTC; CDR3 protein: CSASAALAGRWYNEQFF
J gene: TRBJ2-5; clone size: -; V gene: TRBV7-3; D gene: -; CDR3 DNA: TGTGCCAACAGCCTCCTGAGGTTTGAGACCCAGTACTTC; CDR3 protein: CANSLLRFETQYF
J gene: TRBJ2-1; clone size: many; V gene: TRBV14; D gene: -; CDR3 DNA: TGTGCCAGCAGCCCCCCAGGGGCCCTCATTCATGAGCAGTTCTTC; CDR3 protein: CASSPPGALIHEQFF
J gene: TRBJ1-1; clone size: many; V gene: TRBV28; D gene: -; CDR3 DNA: TGTGCCAGCAGTTTTGGGGGAGTTCAAGCTTTCTTT; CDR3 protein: CASSFGGVQAFF
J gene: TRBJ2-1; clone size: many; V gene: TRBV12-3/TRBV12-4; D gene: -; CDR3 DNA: TGTGCCAGCAGTTCCGGAGACTATTACAATGAGCAGTTCTTC; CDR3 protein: CASSSGDYYNEQFF
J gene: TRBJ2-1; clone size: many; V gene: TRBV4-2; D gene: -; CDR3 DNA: TGTGCCAGCAGCCAAGACCCAGGGGGGGGGCCGGCCGAGCAGTTCTTC; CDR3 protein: CASSQDPGGGPAEQFF
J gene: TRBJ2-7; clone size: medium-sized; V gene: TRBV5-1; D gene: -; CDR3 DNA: TGCGCCAGCAGCTGGGCGAATAGGACCTTTATAATCGACGAGCAGTACTTC; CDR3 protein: CASSWANRTFIIDEQYF
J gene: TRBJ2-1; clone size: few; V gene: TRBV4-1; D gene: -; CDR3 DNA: TGCGCCAGCAGCCAAGACCATAGGGGGAATGAGCAGTTCTTC; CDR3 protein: CASSQDHRGNEQFF
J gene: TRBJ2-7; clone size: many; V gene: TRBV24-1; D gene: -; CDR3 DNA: TGTGCCACCAGTGATTCATTCTCCTACGAGCAGTACTTC; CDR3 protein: CATSDSFSYEQYF
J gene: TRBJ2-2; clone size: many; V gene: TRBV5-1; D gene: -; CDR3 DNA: TGCGCCAGCAGCTTGGTGGAGGGACCTATGAACACCGGGGAGCTGTTTTTT; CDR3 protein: CASSLVEGPMNTGELFF
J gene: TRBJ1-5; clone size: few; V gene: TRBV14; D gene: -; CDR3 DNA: TGTGCCAGCAGCCAAACAGGATTCAATCAGCCCCAGCATTTT; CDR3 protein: CASSQTGFNQPQHF
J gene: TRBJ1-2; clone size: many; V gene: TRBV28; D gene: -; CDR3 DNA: TGTGCCAGCAGATCCGGGACGGCTTATGGCTACACCTTC; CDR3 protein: CASRSGTAYGYTF
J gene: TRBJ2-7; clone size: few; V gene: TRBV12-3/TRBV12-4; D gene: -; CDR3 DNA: TGTGCCAGCAGTGTCGATGGGACCTCAATCTCCTACGAGCAGTACTTC; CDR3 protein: CASSVDGTSISYEQYF
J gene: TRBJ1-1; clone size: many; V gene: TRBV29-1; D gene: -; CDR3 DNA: TGCAGCGTTCAATACAGTGGCCCTGAAGCTTTCTTT; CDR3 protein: CSVQYSGPEAFF
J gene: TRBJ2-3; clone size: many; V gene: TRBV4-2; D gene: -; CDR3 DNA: TGTGCCAGCAGCCAAGAAGGGGGAGCGGGGACTGGAGATACGCAGTATTTT; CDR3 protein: CASSQEGGAGTGDTQYF
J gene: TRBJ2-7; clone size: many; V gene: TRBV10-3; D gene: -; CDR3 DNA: TGTGCCATCAGTGGCCAGGGGGGAGACTACGAGCAGTACTTC; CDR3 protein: CAISGQGGDYEQYF
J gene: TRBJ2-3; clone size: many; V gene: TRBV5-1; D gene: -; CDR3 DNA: TGCGCCAGCAGCCCTGGATCTAGCGGCACAGATACGCAGTATTTT; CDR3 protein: CASSPGSSGTDTQYF
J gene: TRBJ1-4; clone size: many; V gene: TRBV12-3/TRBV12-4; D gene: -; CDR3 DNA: TGTGCCAGCAGTTTACGCCGGCCAGAAAAACTGTTTTTT; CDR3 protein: CASSLRRPEKLFF
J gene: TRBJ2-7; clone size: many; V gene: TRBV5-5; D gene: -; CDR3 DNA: TGTGCCAGCAGCTTCCTTTCTGGGGCCGCCTACGAGCAGTACTTC; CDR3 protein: CASSFLSGAAYEQYF
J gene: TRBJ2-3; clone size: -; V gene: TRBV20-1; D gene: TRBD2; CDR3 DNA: TGCAGTGCTCGGGAAGGGTACCCCGGGACTAGCCTTCCCACAGATACGCAGTATTTT; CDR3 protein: CSAREGYPGTSLPTDTQYF